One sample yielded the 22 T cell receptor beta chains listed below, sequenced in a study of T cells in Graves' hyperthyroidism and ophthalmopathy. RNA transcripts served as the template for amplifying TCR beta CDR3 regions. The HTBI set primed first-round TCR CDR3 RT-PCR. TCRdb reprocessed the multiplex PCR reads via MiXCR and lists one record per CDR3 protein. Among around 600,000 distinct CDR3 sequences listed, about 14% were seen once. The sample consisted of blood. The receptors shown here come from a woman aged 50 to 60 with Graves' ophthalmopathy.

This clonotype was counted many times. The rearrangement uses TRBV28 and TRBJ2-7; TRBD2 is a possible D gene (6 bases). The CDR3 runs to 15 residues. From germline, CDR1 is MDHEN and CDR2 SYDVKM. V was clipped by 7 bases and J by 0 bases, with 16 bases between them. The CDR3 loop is CASKTIAAISYEQYF. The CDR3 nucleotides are TGTGCCAGCAAAACCATAGCGGCGATCTCCTACGAGCAGTACTTC. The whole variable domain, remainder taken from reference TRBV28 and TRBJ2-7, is DVKVTQSSRYLVKRTGEKVFLECVQDMDHENMFWYRQDPGLGLRLIYFSYDVKMKEKGDIPEGYSVSREKKERFSLILESASTNQTSMYLCASKTIAAISYEQYFGPGTRLTVT.

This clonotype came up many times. CDR3 in DNA: TGTGCCAGCAGCAAGCTAGTTACAGATACGCAGTATTTT. Residues: CASSKLVTDTQYF. This chain links TRBV14 with TRBJ2-3; D gene ambiguous. Per germline, CDR1 SGHDN and CDR2 FVKESK. CDR3 length equals 13 residues. The V end lost 5 bases, the J end lost 3 bases, and 9 bases lay between the germline ends. Based on the CDR3 plus reference TRBV14 and TRBJ2-3, the full variable domain is EAGVTQFPSHSVIEKGQTVTLRCDPISGHDNLYWYRRVMGKEIKFLLHFVKESKQDESGMPNNRFLAERTGGTYSTLKVQPAELEDSGVYFCASSKLVTDTQYFGPGTRLTVL.

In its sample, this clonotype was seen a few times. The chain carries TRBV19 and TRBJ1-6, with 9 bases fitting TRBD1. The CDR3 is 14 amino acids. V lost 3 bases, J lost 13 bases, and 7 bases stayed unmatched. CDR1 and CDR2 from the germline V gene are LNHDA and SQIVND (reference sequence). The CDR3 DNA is TGTGCCAGTAGTATCCGGGACAGGGAGGCTCCCCTCCACTTT. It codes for CASSIRDREAPLHF.

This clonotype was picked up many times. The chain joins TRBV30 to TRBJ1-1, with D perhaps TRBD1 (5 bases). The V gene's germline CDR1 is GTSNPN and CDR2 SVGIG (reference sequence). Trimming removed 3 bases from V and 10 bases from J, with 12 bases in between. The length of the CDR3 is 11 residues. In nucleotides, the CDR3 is TGTGCCTGGAGAGGATCCGGGGCAGCTTTCTTT. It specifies CAWRGSGAAFF.

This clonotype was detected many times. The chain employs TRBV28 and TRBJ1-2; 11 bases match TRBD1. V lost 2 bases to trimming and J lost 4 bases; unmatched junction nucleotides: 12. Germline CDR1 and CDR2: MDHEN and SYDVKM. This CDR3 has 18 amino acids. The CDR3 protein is CASSLPGTGGSSFYGYTF. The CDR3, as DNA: TGTGCCAGCAGTTTACCCGGGACAGGGGGTAGTAGTTTCTATGGCTACACCTTC.

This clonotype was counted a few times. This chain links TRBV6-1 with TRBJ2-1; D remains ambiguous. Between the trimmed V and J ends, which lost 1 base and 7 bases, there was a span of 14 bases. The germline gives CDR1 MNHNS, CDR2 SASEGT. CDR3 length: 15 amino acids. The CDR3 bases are TGTGCCAGCAGTGAAGTGGGCATGACGGGTAATGAGCAGTTCTTC. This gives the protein CASSEVGMTGNEQFF.

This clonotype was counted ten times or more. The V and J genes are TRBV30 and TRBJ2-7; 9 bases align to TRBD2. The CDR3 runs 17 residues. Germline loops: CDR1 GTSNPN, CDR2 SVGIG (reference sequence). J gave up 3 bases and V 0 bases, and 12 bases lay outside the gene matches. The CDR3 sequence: CAWSVKAGGPVFYEQYF. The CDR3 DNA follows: TGTGCCTGGAGTGTAAAGGCGGGAGGGCCTGTTTTCTACGAGCAGTACTTC.

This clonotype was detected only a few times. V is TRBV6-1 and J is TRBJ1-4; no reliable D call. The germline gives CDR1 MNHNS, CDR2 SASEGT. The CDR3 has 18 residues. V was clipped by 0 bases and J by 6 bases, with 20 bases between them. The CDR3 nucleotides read TGTGCCAGCAGTGAAGCGAAGGTACCGGGGATGGTTCATGAAAAACTGTTTTTT. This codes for CASSEAKVPGMVHEKLFF.

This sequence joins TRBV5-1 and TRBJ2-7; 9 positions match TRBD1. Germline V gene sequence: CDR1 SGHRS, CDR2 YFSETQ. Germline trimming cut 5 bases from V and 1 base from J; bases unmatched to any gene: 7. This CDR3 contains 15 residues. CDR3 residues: CASRTGGILSYEQYF. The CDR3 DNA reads TGCGCCAGCAGGACAGGGGGAATCCTTTCCTACGAGCAGTACTTC. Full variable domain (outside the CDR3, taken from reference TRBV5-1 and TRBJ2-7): KAGVTQTPRYLIKTRGQQVTLSCSPISGHRSVSWYQQTPGQGLQFLFEYFSETQRNKGNFPGRFSGRQFSNSRSEMNVSTLELGDSALYLCASRTGGILSYEQYFGPGTRLTVT.

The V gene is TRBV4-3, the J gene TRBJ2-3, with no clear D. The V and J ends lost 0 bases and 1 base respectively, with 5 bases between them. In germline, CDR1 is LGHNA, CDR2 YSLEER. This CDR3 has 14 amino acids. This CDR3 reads CASSQESGTDTQYF. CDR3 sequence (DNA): TGCGCCAGCAGCCAAGAGTCGGGCACAGATACGCAGTATTTT.

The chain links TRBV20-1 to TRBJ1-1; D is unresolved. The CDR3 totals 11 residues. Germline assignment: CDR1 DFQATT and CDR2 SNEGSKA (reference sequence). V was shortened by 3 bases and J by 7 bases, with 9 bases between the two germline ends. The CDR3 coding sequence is TGCAGTGCTAGTAGGCCCGGTGAAGCTTTCTTT. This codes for CSASRPGEAFF.

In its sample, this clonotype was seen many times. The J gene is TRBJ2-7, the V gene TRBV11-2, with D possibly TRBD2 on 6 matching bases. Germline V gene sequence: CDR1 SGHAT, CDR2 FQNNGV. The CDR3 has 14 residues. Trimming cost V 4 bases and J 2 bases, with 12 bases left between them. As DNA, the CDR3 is TGTGCCAGCAGCTCTCCGGGAGCCGCCTACGAGCAGTACTTC. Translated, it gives CASSSPGAAYEQYF.

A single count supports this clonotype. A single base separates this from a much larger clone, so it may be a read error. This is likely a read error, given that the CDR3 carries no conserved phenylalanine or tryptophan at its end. Written as DNA, the CDR3 is TGTGCCAGCAGCTCACAGGGGACTCTTTCCGGGGAGCTGTTTTCT. It codes for CASSSQGTLSGELFS. This rearrangement joins TRBV7-2 to TRBJ2-2; possibly TRBD1 for D (7 bases). Germline V gene lookup returns CDR1 SGHTA and CDR2 FQGNSA. The CDR3 runs 15 residues. Trimming pared 4 bases from V and 6 bases from J, leaving 15 bases between.

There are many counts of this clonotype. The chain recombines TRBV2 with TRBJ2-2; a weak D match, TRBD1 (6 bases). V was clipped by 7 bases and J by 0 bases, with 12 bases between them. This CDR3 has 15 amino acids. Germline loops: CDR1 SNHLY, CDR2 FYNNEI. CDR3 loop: CASNKQGANTGELFF. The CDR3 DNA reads TGTGCCAGCAACAAACAGGGAGCGAACACCGGGGAGCTGTTTTTT.

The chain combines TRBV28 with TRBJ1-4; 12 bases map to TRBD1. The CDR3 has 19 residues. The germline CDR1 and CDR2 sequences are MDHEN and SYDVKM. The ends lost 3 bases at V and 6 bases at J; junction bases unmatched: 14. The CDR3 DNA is TGTGCCAGCAGTTTCGTTTACGGGGACAGGGGGCGCGGTTATGAAAAACTGTTTTTT. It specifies CASSFVYGDRGRGYEKLFF.

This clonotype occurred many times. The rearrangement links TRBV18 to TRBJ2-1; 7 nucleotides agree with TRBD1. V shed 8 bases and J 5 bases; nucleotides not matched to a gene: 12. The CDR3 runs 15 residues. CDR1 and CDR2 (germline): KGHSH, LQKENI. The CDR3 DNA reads TGTGCCAGCCTGCCCGGGACAGTGAGAAACAATGAGCAGTTCTTC. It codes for CASLPGTVRNNEQFF.

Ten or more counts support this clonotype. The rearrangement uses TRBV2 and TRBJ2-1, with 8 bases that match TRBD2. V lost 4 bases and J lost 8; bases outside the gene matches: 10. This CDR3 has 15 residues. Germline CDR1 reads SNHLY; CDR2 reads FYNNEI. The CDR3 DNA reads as TGTGCCAGCAGTGGACCCGGGACTAGGGTCTATGAGCAGTTCTTC. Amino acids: CASSGPGTRVYEQFF.

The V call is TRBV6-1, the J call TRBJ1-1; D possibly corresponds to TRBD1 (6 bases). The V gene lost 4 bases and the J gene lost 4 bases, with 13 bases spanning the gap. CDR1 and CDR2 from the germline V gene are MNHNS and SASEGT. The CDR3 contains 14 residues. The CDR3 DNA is TGTGCCAGCAGTGGAGGTCAGGGGCCCACTGAAGCTTTCTTT. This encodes CASSGGQGPTEAFF.

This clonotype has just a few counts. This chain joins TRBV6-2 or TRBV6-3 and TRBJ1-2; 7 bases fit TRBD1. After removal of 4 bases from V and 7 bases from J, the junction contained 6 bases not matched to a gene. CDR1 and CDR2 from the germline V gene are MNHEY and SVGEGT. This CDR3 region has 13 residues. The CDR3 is CASSSNNRGGYTF. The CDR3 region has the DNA TGTGCCAGCAGTTCCAATAACAGGGGTGGCTACACCTTC.

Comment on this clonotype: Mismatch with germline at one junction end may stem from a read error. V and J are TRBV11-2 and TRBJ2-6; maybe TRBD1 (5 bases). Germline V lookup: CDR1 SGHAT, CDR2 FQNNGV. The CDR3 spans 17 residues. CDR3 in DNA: TGTGCCAGCAGCCAAGATCTCAGGGTACCTGGGGCCAACGTCCCGACTTTC. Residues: CASSQDLRVPGANVPTF. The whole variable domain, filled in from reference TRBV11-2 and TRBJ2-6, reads EAGVAQSPRYKIIEKRQSVAFWCNPISGHATLYWYQQILGQGPKLLIQFQNNGVVDDSQLPKDRFSAERLKGVDSTLKIQPAKLEDSAVYLCASSQDLRVPGANVPTFGAGSRLTVL.

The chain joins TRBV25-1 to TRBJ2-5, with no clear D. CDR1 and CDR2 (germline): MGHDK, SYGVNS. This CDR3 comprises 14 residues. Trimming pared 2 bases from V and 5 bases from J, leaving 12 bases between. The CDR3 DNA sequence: TGTGCCAGCAGTGAAGGCAGGTTCTACGAGACCCAGTACTTC. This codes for CASSEGRFYETQYF.

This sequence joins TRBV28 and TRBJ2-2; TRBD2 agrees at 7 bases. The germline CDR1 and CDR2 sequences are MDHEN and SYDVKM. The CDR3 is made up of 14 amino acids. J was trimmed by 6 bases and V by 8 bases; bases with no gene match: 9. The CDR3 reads CASLGLVVAGELFF. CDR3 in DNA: TGTGCCAGCCTTGGACTAGTCGTGGCCGGGGAGCTGTTTTTT.